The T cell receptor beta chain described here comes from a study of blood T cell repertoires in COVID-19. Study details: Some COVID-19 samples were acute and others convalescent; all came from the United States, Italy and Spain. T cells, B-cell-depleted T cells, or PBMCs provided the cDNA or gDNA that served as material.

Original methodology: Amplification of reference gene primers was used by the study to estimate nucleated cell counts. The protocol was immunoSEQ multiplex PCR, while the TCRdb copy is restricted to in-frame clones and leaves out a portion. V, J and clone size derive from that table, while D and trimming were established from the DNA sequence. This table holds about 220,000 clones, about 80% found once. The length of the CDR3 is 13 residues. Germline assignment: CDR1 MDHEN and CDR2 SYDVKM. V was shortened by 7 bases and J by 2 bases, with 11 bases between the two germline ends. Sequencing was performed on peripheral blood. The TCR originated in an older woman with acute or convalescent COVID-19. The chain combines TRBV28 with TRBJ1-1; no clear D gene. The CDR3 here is CASTNQINTEAFF. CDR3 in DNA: TGTGCCAGCACAAACCAGATCAACACTGAAGCTTTCTTT.